The clone carrying this T cell receptor (beta chain) was observed once. The antigen remains unidentified. CDR3 length: 14 residues. V lost 7 bases to trimming and J lost 2 bases, with 12 bases between them. Germline CDR1 is SGHTA and CDR2 is FQGNSA. The data were obtained in a study of CD8 T cells in Susac syndrome. Study-wide findings and caveats: The study conceded that relatively few individuals underwent its TCR sequencing and HLA analysis.

Sequencing of TCR beta covered CD8+ and CD4+ T cells obtained from blood. The multiple sclerosis controls were treatment-naive patients, and their relapsing-remitting disease was stable or active. Random hexamers were used to reverse transcribe the RNA input (roughly 0.5 to 1 ug). With immunoSEQ multiplex PCR, TCR beta CDR3 was amplified across 54 Vbeta and 13 Jbeta. In TCRdb, the immunoSEQ multiplex PCR reads were re-called with MiXCR into one record per CDR3 protein. The table includes under 150,000 distinct CDR3 sequences, approximately 94% detected once. The TCR originated in a human donor with multiple sclerosis. The rearrangement links TRBV7-2 to TRBJ2-4, with a possible D match to TRBD2 (6 bases). The material sequenced was CD4+ T cells from PBMCs. The CDR3 spells CASKIGGTKNIQYF. The CDR3 region has the DNA TGTGCCAGCAAAATCGGGGGAACCAAAAACATTCAGTACTTC.